This TCR beta chain was sequenced in a study of CD4 T cells in relation to SARS-CoV-2 and coronaviruses. Study-level points and caveats: In roughly 61% of donors, memory CD4+ clonotypes crossrecognized SARS-CoV-2 and at least one common cold coronavirus spike.

Assay used: immunoSEQ multiplex PCR; TCRdb lists only in-frame clones, some missing. This table holds 15,000 to 25,000 clones, around 80% found once. The CDR3 totals 15 residues. The V gene end was trimmed by 5 bases and the J gene end by 5 bases; junction bases not matched to a gene: 12. Germline CDR1 reads SGHRS; CDR2 reads YFSETQ. CD4+ T cells from unexposed donors were obtained before the COVID-19 pandemic (2011-2018). The cells were cultured for approximately 10 days before CD4+ T cells were isolated. With regard to this clone: Its specificity is not known.

The TCR sequence derives from a human donor in good health. The sequenced sample was CD4+ T cells from PBMCs, cultured in vitro. V and J are TRBV5-1 and TRBJ2-7; TRBD2 aligns across 8 bases. The CDR3 loop is CASSSQAAGAHEQYF. In DNA, the CDR3 is TGCGCCAGCAGTTCCCAGGCAGCGGGAGCACACGAGCAGTACTTC.